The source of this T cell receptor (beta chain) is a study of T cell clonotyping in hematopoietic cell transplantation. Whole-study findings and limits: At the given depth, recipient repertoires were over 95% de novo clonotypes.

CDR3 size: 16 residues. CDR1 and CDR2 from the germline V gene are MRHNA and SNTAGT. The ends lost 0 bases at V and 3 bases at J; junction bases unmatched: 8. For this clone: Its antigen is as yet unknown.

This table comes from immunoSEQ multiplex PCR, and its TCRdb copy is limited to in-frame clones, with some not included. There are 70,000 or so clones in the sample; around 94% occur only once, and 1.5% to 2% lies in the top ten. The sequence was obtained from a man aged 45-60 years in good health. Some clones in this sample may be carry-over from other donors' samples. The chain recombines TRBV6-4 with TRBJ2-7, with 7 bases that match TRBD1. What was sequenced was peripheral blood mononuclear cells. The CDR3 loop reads CASSDSYRGPDYEQYF. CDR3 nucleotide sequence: TGTGCCAGCAGTGACTCGTACAGGGGCCCCGACTACGAGCAGTACTTC.